The sample holds many counts of the clone carrying this T cell receptor (beta chain). Germline V gene sequence: CDR1 SGHDT, CDR2 YYEEEE. CDR3 length equals 15 residues. The V gene end was trimmed by 4 bases and the J gene end by 6 bases; junction bases not matched to a gene: 9. Researchers took RNA transcripts and amplified the TCR beta CDR3 regions from them. First-round RT-PCR of the TCR CDR3 relied on the HTBI primer set. TCRdb ran MiXCR on the multiplex PCR reads and lists one entry per CDR3 protein. The sample yields about 380,000 distinct CDR3 sequences, more than 14% seen once. This record comes from a study of T cells in Graves' hyperthyroidism and ophthalmopathy.

The clonotype comes from a woman under 40 with Graves' ophthalmopathy. The rearrangement links TRBV5-6 to TRBJ1-4; 7 bases agree with TRBD1. Input material: blood. The chain's CDR3 is CASSAMDRRDEKLFF. The CDR3 coding sequence is TGTGCCAGCAGCGCCATGGACAGGCGGGATGAAAAACTGTTTTTT. The entire variable domain, with the rest obtained from reference TRBV5-6 and TRBJ1-4, is as follows: DAGVTQSPTHLIKTRGQQVTLRCSPKSGHDTVSWYQQALGQGPQFIFQYYEEEERQRGNFPDRFSGHQFPNYSSELNVNALLLGDSALYLCASSAMDRRDEKLFFGSGTQLSVL.